This T cell receptor (beta chain) was sequenced in a study of regulatory T cells in long-lasting Graves disease. Looking at the study overall: In persistent Graves' disease, antithyroid drugs had been taken for over 5 years and TSH receptor antibodies stayed positive. Overall study results and limits: Favoring TRBV28, TRBJ1-2 and TRBJ2-5 was a feature seen in persistent disease. Persistent Graves' cases showed lower TCR diversity than newly diagnosed cases.

The CDR3 consists of 14 residues. Germline V gene data show CDR1 as MNHEY and CDR2 as SMNVEV (reference sequence). V lost 6 bases and J 6 bases, leaving 17 bases between the germline ends. The time point: persistent/refractory GD, antithyroid drugs over 5 years with positive TRAb. PBMCs provided the RNA from which the TCR library was made. The authors built TCR beta libraries using iRepertoire HTBI primers and Arm-PCR of CDR3 regions. TCRdb passed the multiplex PCR reads through MiXCR, listing each CDR3 protein once. The data show a few hundred thousand distinct CDR3 sequences, with roughly 21% seen just once and around 7% held by the top ten. Concerning this clonotype itself: As yet, its antigen is unknown. This may come from a read error, since a much larger clone is one base off.

The rearrangement links TRBV27 to TRBJ1-1; D is unresolved. This TCR came from a female donor with Graves disease. This specimen consisted of peripheral blood mononuclear cells (PBMCs), obtained when the disease was refractory, from a patient treated with antithyroid drugs. The CDR3 spells CASSPLGSDSEAFF. The CDR3 DNA is TGTGCCAGCAGCCCTTTGGGTTCGGATTCTGAAGCTTTCTTT.